Below are 23 T cell receptor beta chains sequenced from a single sample in a study of T cell responses to AZD1222 COVID-19 vaccine (dated by TCRdb to about 2021). The meaning of the sample's time point label: baseline before first vaccination. Library method: the immunoSEQ multiplex PCR assay. This immuneACCESS table, as held by TCRdb, lists in-frame sequences with V and J called but not all clones. Of the missing ones, under half trace to an unresolved V gene in checked studies; the others have no known cause. The sample records 150,000 to 200,000 clones, 85% to 95% of which are singletons. About 1.5% of the sample rests with the top ten. The sample was peripheral blood, taken on day 0 of AZD1222 vaccination. These TCRs come from an adult in good health.

The genes are TRBV30 and TRBJ1-1; D is ambiguous. The CDR3 is 13 residues long. The V gene lost 0 bases and the J gene lost 1 base, with 6 bases spanning the gap. The germline CDR1 and CDR2 sequences are GTSNPN and SVGIG (reference sequence). CDR3 residues: CAWSVTANTEAFF. The DNA of the CDR3 is TGTGCCTGGAGTGTAACAGCGAACACTGAAGCTTTCTTT.

The chain couples TRBV6-5 to TRBJ1-6; D might be TRBD1 (5 bases). The V and J ends lost 7 bases and 7 bases respectively, with 17 bases between them. This CDR3 is 15 amino acids long. CDR1 MNHEY and CDR2 SVGAGI come from the germline V gene. The CDR3 reads CASTLSGLGNSPLHF. The CDR3 DNA follows: TGTGCCAGCACCCTCTCGGGACTCGGCAATTCACCCCTCCACTTT.

V gene TRBV2 combines with J gene TRBJ2-1; D may be TRBD1 (5 bases). Trimming cost V 4 bases and J 3 bases, with 10 bases left between them. This CDR3 is 14 amino acids long. In germline, CDR1 is SNHLY, CDR2 FYNNEI. CDR3 in amino acids: CASSGDSIYNEQFF. The CDR3 DNA follows: TGTGCCAGCAGTGGAGACAGTATCTACAATGAGCAGTTCTTC.

V gene TRBV29-1 combines with J gene TRBJ1-3; no definite D call. The CDR3 loop spans 14 amino acids. The germline CDR1 and CDR2 sequences are SQVTM and ANQGSEA. V was trimmed by 7 bases and J by 0 bases, leaving 13 bases between them. In DNA, the CDR3 is TGCAGCGCTGAGGAATCCACCTCTGGAAACACCATATATTTT. It is translated as CSAEESTSGNTIYF.

This clone appeared a single time. V and J are TRBV6-6 and TRBJ1-2; 7 bases fit TRBD1. This CDR3 is built from 12 residues. After removal of 7 bases from V and 5 bases from J, the junction contained 4 bases not matched to a gene. Germline CDR1 reads MNHNY; CDR2 reads SVGAGI (reference sequence). CDR3 DNA sequence: TGTGCCAGCAAACCGGGACAGTATGGCTACACCTTC. Encoded protein: CASKPGQYGYTF.

The chain employs TRBV7-2 and TRBJ2-1, with D tentatively TRBD1 (6 bases). The V end was cut by 5 bases, the J end by 7 bases, with 15 bases between. Germline values: CDR1 SGHTA, CDR2 FQGNSA. This CDR3 is 14 amino acids long. The CDR3 bases are TGTGCCAGCAGCCGTCCCCCAGGGGTTAATGAGCAGTTCTTC. As protein: CASSRPPGVNEQFF.

V gene TRBV7-8 combines with J gene TRBJ1-1; D call uncertain. Germline assignment: CDR1 SGHVS and CDR2 FQNEAQ. The CDR3 contains 15 residues. V was clipped by 5 bases and J by 0 bases, with 13 bases between them. The CDR3 DNA reads TGTGCCAGCAGCCCCGATACAAAAGTGAACACTGAAGCTTTCTTT. It is translated as CASSPDTKVNTEAFF.

Written as DNA, the CDR3 is TGTGCCAGCAGTTTACAGGGGCGAGGCTATGGCTACACCTTC. It codes for CASSLQGRGYGYTF. The chain has TRBV27 and TRBJ1-2, with D maybe TRBD1 (6 bases). From germline, CDR1 is MNHEY and CDR2 SMNVEV (reference sequence). V was clipped by 2 bases and J by 4 bases, with 11 bases between them. The CDR3 loop spans 14 amino acids.

This clone has just one count. J is TRBJ1-2 and V is TRBV4-1, with D unclear. The CDR3 consists of 14 residues. Trimming pared 2 bases from V and 4 bases from J, leaving 11 bases between. Germline CDR1 MGHRA, CDR2 YSYEKL. The CDR3 DNA follows: TGCGCCAGCAGCCAATCAGAGGTTCTCTATGGCTACACCTTC. It encodes CASSQSEVLYGYTF.

This clone was counted a single time. The DNA for the CDR3 is TGTGCCAGCAGCTTACCCCCCACTAGCGGCGCCACAGATACGCAGTATTTT. Its translation is CASSLPPTSGATDTQYF. V usage is TRBV11-2 and J usage is TRBJ2-3; TRBD2 aligns across 8 bases. This CDR3 is built from 17 residues. Trimming removed 2 bases from V and 2 bases from J; junction bases left unmatched: 9. In germline, CDR1 is SGHAT, CDR2 FQNNGV.

The chain joins TRBV28 to TRBJ1-1; D remains ambiguous. The CDR3 spans 12 residues. Trimming took 6 bases from V and 7 from J, leaving 12 bases between them. CDR1 and CDR2 from the germline V gene are MDHEN and SYDVKM. The CDR3 DNA reads TGTGCCAGCAGACTAACACAGTTTGAAGCTTTCTTT. This sequence encodes CASRLTQFEAFF. The full variable domain, its missing parts supplied by reference TRBV28 and TRBJ1-1, is DVKVTQSSRYLVKRTGEKVFLECVQDMDHENMFWYRQDPGLGLRLIYFSYDVKMKEKGDIPEGYSVSREKKERFSLILESASTNQTSMYLCASRLTQFEAFFGQGTRLTVV.

J is TRBJ1-2 and V is TRBV29-1, with TRBD1 matching over 7 bases. Germline-derived CDR1 and CDR2 are SQVTM and ANQGSEA. Germline trimming cut 4 bases from V and 1 base from J; bases unmatched to any gene: 9. This CDR3 has 15 amino acids. The CDR3 here is CSVAPLDRFNYGYTF. The CDR3 coding sequence is TGCAGCGTTGCCCCCCTGGACAGGTTTAACTATGGCTACACCTTC.

The V gene is TRBV7-8, the J gene TRBJ1-4; D not certain. V was shortened by 5 bases and J by 2 bases, with 12 bases between the two germline ends. Germline CDR1 reads SGHVS; CDR2 reads FQNEAQ. The CDR3 extends over 15 amino acids. In nucleotides, the CDR3 is TGTGCCAGCAGCCACTCCGACGGTACTAATGAAAAACTGTTTTTT. This gives the protein CASSHSDGTNEKLFF.

The chain links TRBV4-1 to TRBJ2-2; 8 positions agree with TRBD2. This CDR3 has 17 residues. J was trimmed by 6 bases and V by 6 bases; bases with no gene match: 15. CDR1 and CDR2 (germline): MGHRA, YSYEKL. The CDR3 coding sequence is TGCGCCAGCAGGAATCCCCGGGAGGGATTGGGACCCGGGGAGCTGTTTTTT. Translating gives CASRNPREGLGPGELFF.

This rearrangement joins TRBV30 to TRBJ1-2, with 8 bases fitting TRBD1. V dropped 5 bases and J dropped 5; count of bases not matched to a gene: 7. This CDR3 region has 13 residues. Germline V lookup: CDR1 GTSNPN, CDR2 SVGIG (reference sequence). Here the CDR3 DNA reads TGTGCCTGGGCAGGGGGCCCGGGGTATGGCTACACCTTC. This gives the protein CAWAGGPGYGYTF.

This chain connects TRBV7-2 to TRBJ2-2; D is ambiguous. The germline gives CDR1 SGHTA, CDR2 FQGNSA. Trimming took off 1 base at V and 0 bases at J, with 9 bases between the two ends. This CDR3 has 16 amino acids. CDR3 DNA sequence: TGTGCCAGCAGCTTAGGTTTACTGGCGAACACCGGGGAGCTGTTTTTT. This codes for CASSLGLLANTGELFF.

V gene TRBV10-3 combines with J gene TRBJ2-7; D assignment may be TRBD1 or TRBD2 (5 bases each). Germline V gene sequence: CDR1 ENHRY, CDR2 SYGVKD. The CDR3 is made up of 14 amino acids. V was shortened by 6 bases and J by 0 bases, with 12 bases between the two germline ends. CDR3 sequence: CAIRSHGGSYEQYF. The CDR3 DNA sequence: TGTGCCATCAGGTCCCATGGGGGCTCCTACGAGCAGTACTTC.

The chain has TRBV6-5 and TRBJ1-1; the D gene is possibly TRBD1 (6 bases). CDR1 MNHEY and CDR2 SVGAGI come from the germline V gene. The germline V and J ends were trimmed by 6 bases and 0 bases, with 11 bases remaining between them. The CDR3 spans 14 residues. CDR3 sequence (DNA): TGTGCCAGCAGCTCGCAGGGGTTGAACACTGAAGCTTTCTTT. Its translation is CASSSQGLNTEAFF.

This clone was seen only once. J is TRBJ1-2 and V is TRBV11-2; 7 nucleotides line up with TRBD1. The CDR3 covers 16 residues. The germline gives CDR1 SGHAT, CDR2 FQNNGV. The trim removed 1 base at V and 1 base at J, leaving 6 bases unmatched. In DNA form, the CDR3 reads TGTGCCAGCAGCTTAGCCCGGACAGGATTTAACTATGGCTACACCTTC. The encoded protein is CASSLARTGFNYGYTF.

This clone was seen a few times. CDR3 in amino acids: CASTPTRGEKLFF. Written as DNA, the CDR3 is TGTGCCAGCACCCCGACCCGAGGAGAAAAACTGTTTTTT. This chain connects TRBV2 to TRBJ1-4; D not resolved. Germline V gene sequence: CDR1 SNHLY, CDR2 FYNNEI. V dropped 7 bases and J dropped 8 bases, with 14 bases sitting between them. CDR3 length equals 13 residues.

J is TRBJ1-2 and V is TRBV5-6; D is perhaps TRBD1 (5 bases). Trimming removed 4 bases from V and 13 bases from J, with 20 bases in between. The CDR3 extends over 13 amino acids. CDR1 SGHDT and CDR2 YYEEEE come from the germline V gene. CDR3 DNA: TGTGCCAGCAGCCTCCAGGGCGCGAGTTCAGGCACCTTC. It codes for CASSLQGASSGTF. Full variable domain (rest looked up from reference TRBV5-6 and TRBJ1-2): DAGVTQSPTHLIKTRGQQVTLRCSPKSGHDTVSWYQQALGQGPQFIFQYYEEEERQRGNFPDRFSGHQFPNYSSELNVNALLLGDSALYLCASSLQGASSGTFGSGTRLTVV.

A note on this clone: Relative to the germline gene, one junction end is altered; a read error may explain this. The gene calls are TRBV7-7 and TRBJ1-4, with D unresolved. The germline gives CDR1 SSHAT, CDR2 FNYEAQ (reference sequence). The CDR3 contains 15 residues. Here the CDR3 DNA reads TGTGCTAGCAGCGAAACCGACGGAGGGAATGAAAAACTGTTTTTT. Its protein is CASSETDGGNEKLFF.

CDR3 amino acids: CSLGGLSGEQFF. The CDR3 DNA is TGCAGCCTGGGGGGGTTGTCTGGTGAGCAGTTCTTC. The chain uses TRBV29-1 and TRBJ2-1; TRBD2 matches at 7 bases. There are 12 residues in the CDR3. The J segment lost 9 bases and the V segment lost 8 bases, leaving 10 bases of the junction unmatched. Germline assignment: CDR1 SQVTM and CDR2 ANQGSEA.